This section outlines one T cell receptor beta chain sequence together with its context. Sequencing used immunoSEQ multiplex PCR; TCRdb keeps in-frame clones, though not all of them. Found here are 200,000 to 250,000 clones, about 93% of them singletons; the top ten hold more than 1.3%. The data are from a study of control samples from healthy donors and cancer patients. Trimming took off 0 bases at V and 4 bases at J, with 16 bases between the two ends. The CDR3 contains 16 residues. Germline V gene lookup returns CDR1 SGHRS and CDR2 YFSETQ. The clonotype was recovered from a man aged 50 to 60 in good health. The sample taken for sequencing was blood. This rearrangement joins TRBV5-1 to TRBJ2-5; either TRBD1 or TRBD2 may supply D (7 bases each). CDR3 in DNA: TGCGCCAGCAGCTTGGAGTCAGGGGGGGTAACAGAGACCCAGTACTTC. Protein sequence: CASSLESGGVTETQYF.